This passage covers 27 T cell receptor beta chains from one sample sequenced in a study of T cells in Graves' hyperthyroidism and ophthalmopathy. TCR beta CDR3 regions were amplified from RNA transcripts. Using the HTBI primer set, a first-round RT-PCR was run on the TCR CDR3. Using its own MiXCR run on the multiplex PCR reads, TCRdb lists one record per CDR3 protein. The sample consists of a few hundred thousand distinct CDR3 sequences, 22% of them appearing once. Sequencing was done on a sample of blood. The origin of the receptors is a man aged 25-45 years with Graves' ophthalmopathy.

V usage is TRBV15 and J usage is TRBJ2-1; 12 bases are shared with TRBD2. The J segment lost 4 bases and the V segment lost 0 bases, leaving 4 bases of the junction unmatched. The CDR3 is made up of 17 amino acids. Looked up from germline, CDR1 is LNHNV and CDR2 is YYDKDF (reference sequence). CDR3 DNA sequence: TGTGCCACCAGCAGAGACCGACTAGCGGGAGCTTACAATGAGCAGTTCTTC. It specifies CATSRDRLAGAYNEQFF.

The rearrangement joins TRBV12-3 or TRBV12-4 to TRBJ1-2; the D gene is possibly TRBD1 (5 bases). V lost 0 bases to trimming and J lost 3 bases, with 8 bases between them. CDR3 size: 14 residues. The CDR3 DNA sequence: TGTGCCAGCAGTTTAGCGCCAGGGTACTATGGCTACACCTTC. It encodes CASSLAPGYYGYTF.

This clonotype appeared many times. The chain employs TRBV3-1 and TRBJ1-4; D is unresolved. The V and J ends lost 1 base and 4 bases respectively, with 10 bases between them. From germline, CDR1 is LGHDT and CDR2 YNNKEL (reference sequence). The CDR3 spans 15 residues. CDR3 residues: CASSQVGRINEKLFF. The CDR3 DNA reads TGTGCCAGCAGCCAAGTTGGCAGAATTAATGAAAAACTGTTTTTT.

The chain combines TRBV28 with TRBJ1-4; 7 bases map to TRBD1. CDR3 size: 13 residues. Germline values: CDR1 MDHEN, CDR2 SYDVKM. The J segment lost 7 bases and the V segment lost 5 bases, leaving 4 bases of the junction unmatched. The CDR3 DNA sequence: TGTGCCAGCAGTAGGGGGCTGGGTGAAAAACTGTTTTTT. It yields the protein CASSRGLGEKLFF.

The chain is built from TRBV2 and TRBJ1-2; the D gene is possibly TRBD1 (6 bases). The CDR3 has 15 residues. CDR1 and CDR2 from the germline V gene are SNHLY and FYNNEI. The germline V and J ends were trimmed by 2 bases and 2 bases, with 12 bases remaining between them. The CDR3: CASSENTGINYGYTF. The CDR3 DNA is TGTGCCAGCAGTGAAAACACAGGGATAAACTATGGCTACACCTTC.

The chain employs TRBV9 and TRBJ2-7, with a possible D match to TRBD2 (6 bases). CDR1 is SGDLS and CDR2 is YYNGEE in the germline V gene. Trimming removed 4 bases from V and 4 bases from J, with 15 bases in between. The CDR3 covers 14 residues. CDR3 bases: TGTGCCAGCAGCCCTCACCCGGGGGATTACGAGCAGTACTTC. It is translated as CASSPHPGDYEQYF.

The chain has TRBV14 and TRBJ1-4; D is ambiguous. Per germline, CDR1 SGHDN and CDR2 FVKESK. The CDR3 has 14 amino acids. The V end was cut by 2 bases, the J end by 0 bases, with 4 bases between. DNA for the CDR3: TGTGCCAGCAGCCAACGGACAACTAATGAAAAACTGTTTTTT. It yields the protein CASSQRTTNEKLFF.

This clonotype was recorded a few times. The genes are TRBV12-3 or TRBV12-4 and TRBJ2-7; possible D gene TRBD2, 6 bases. Trimming removed 3 bases at V and 0 bases at J, with 15 bases between. This CDR3 is 16 amino acids long. This CDR3 is CASSFGGLEYSYEQYF. CDR3 nucleotides: TGTGCCAGCAGTTTCGGGGGACTGGAATACTCCTACGAGCAGTACTTC.

In its sample, this clonotype was seen many times. V and J are TRBV11-3 and TRBJ2-3, with TRBD2 matching over 7 bases. CDR3 length: 14 amino acids. CDR1 is SGHNT and CDR2 is YENEEA in the germline V gene. Unmatched junction bases numbered 11, after V lost 3 bases and J lost 11 bases. This chain's CDR3 is CASSLGSNVAGQYF. CDR3 DNA: TGTGCCAGCAGCTTGGGCAGTAACGTAGCGGGGCAGTATTTT.

This clonotype is a singleton in its sample. V usage is TRBV3-1 and J usage is TRBJ1-2; D uncertain. The germline V gene encodes CDR1 LGHDT and CDR2 YNNKEL (reference sequence). The ends were cut back, 3 bases at V and 8 bases at J, with 13 bases in the middle. This CDR3 is 13 amino acids long. This CDR3 is CASSHSTAEGYTF. CDR3 DNA: TGTGCCAGCAGCCACTCTACGGCGGAAGGCTACACCTTC.

This clonotype was seen many times. The J gene is TRBJ1-5, the V gene TRBV3-1; maybe TRBD1 (5 bases). This CDR3 is built from 14 residues. The V and J ends lost 4 bases and 6 bases respectively, with 13 bases between them. Germline-derived CDR1 and CDR2 are LGHDT and YNNKEL (reference sequence). CDR3 sequence reads: CASSLGRGSQPQHF. In DNA, the CDR3 is TGTGCCAGCAGCCTAGGCCGGGGCAGTCAGCCCCAGCATTTT.

This clonotype occurred a few times. CDR3 loop: CASSPSADGEQFF. The CDR3 nucleotides read TGTGCCAGCTCACCAAGCGCAGACGGTGAGCAGTTCTTC. The genes are TRBV18 and TRBJ2-1; D not certain. The V end was cut by 2 bases, the J end by 9 bases, with 11 bases between. Per germline, CDR1 KGHSH and CDR2 LQKENI. This CDR3 spans 13 amino acids.

The chain carries TRBV18 and TRBJ2-1; 9 nucleotides align to TRBD2. Germline trimming cut 1 base from V and 5 bases from J; bases unmatched to any gene: 3. From germline, CDR1 is KGHSH and CDR2 LQKENI. The CDR3 has 15 amino acids. The CDR3 reads CASSPLAGENNEQFF. The CDR3 nucleotides are TGTGCCAGCTCACCACTAGCGGGAGAGAACAATGAGCAGTTCTTC.

V and J are TRBV5-1 and TRBJ2-3, with D perhaps assigned TRBD1 or TRBD2 (5 bases each). V was shortened by 0 bases and J by 1 base, with 12 bases between the two germline ends. CDR1 is SGHRS, CDR2 YFSETQ, per germline. The CDR3 totals 16 residues. CDR3 bases: TGCGCCAGCAGCTTGGCAGCAGGGAGTGGCACAGATACGCAGTATTTT. Translation: CASSLAAGSGTDTQYF.

The rearrangement uses TRBV27 and TRBJ2-7; TRBD2 might be the D (6 bases). Trimming left V 5 bases short and J 0 bases short, with 11 bases between. Germline CDR1 and CDR2: MNHEY and SMNVEV (reference sequence). This CDR3 comprises 14 residues. CDR3 sequence reads: CASSGGSNSYEQYF. CDR3 DNA sequence: TGTGCCAGCAGTGGGGGGTCTAACTCCTACGAGCAGTACTTC.

V and J are TRBV4-1 and TRBJ1-5, with D unresolved. The CDR3 is made up of 14 amino acids. Germline CDR1 is MGHRA and CDR2 is YSYEKL. Trimming stripped 1 base from V and 9 bases from J, with 13 bases between. DNA of the CDR3: TGCGCCAGCAGCCAAGTCGTGGGCTCCTGGCCCCAGCATTTT. Translating it yields CASSQVVGSWPQHF.

This clonotype was found a few times. V and J are TRBV20-1 and TRBJ2-5, with D possibly matching TRBD1 (6 bases). Trimming pared 5 bases from V and 5 bases from J, leaving 15 bases between. Germline loops: CDR1 DFQATT, CDR2 SNEGSKA (reference sequence). The CDR3 extends over 13 amino acids. The DNA for the CDR3 is TGCAGTGCTGTGGACAGATCGCGGGAGACCCAGTACTTC. Translated, it gives CSAVDRSRETQYF.

This clonotype has a handful of counts. CDR3 region: CASSNPGQTDTQYF. The CDR3 nucleotides are TGTGCCAGCTCAAACCCGGGACAGACAGATACGCAGTATTTT. The chain couples TRBV18 to TRBJ2-3, with 7 bases aligning to TRBD1. This CDR3 is built from 14 residues. Unmatched junction bases numbered 5, after V lost 5 bases and J lost 3 bases. Per the germline V gene, CDR1 is KGHSH and CDR2 is LQKENI.

This clonotype was observed many times. J is TRBJ2-7 and V is TRBV5-1; 7 bases match TRBD1. In germline, CDR1 is SGHRS, CDR2 YFSETQ. The CDR3 length is 15 residues. After removal of 4 bases from V and 4 bases from J, the junction contained 11 bases not matched to a gene. CDR3 amino acids: CASSATGFPLYEQYF. For the CDR3, the DNA is TGCGCCAGCAGCGCGACAGGGTTTCCCCTTTACGAGCAGTACTTC. Drawing the rest from reference TRBV5-1 and TRBJ2-7, the complete variable domain is KAGVTQTPRYLIKTRGQQVTLSCSPISGHRSVSWYQQTPGQGLQFLFEYFSETQRNKGNFPGRFSGRQFSNSRSEMNVSTLELGDSALYLCASSATGFPLYEQYFGPGTRLTVT.

This clonotype was seen ten or more times. V gene TRBV12-3 or TRBV12-4 combines with J gene TRBJ2-5; D call uncertain. The CDR3 runs to 13 residues. Trimming took 7 bases from V and 5 from J, leaving 14 bases between them. The CDR3 DNA reads as TGTGCCAGCAAAGAATCCGACCGGGAGACCCAGTACTTC. Amino acid sequence: CASKESDRETQYF.

CDR3 region: CASSNRNGAGETQYF. CDR3 in DNA: TGTGCCAGCAGTAATCGGAACGGAGCGGGAGAGACCCAGTACTTC. The V call is TRBV28, the J call TRBJ2-5; tentatively, D is TRBD2 (6 bases). This CDR3 comprises 15 residues. V was clipped by 5 bases and J by 4 bases, with 17 bases between them. The germline gives CDR1 MDHEN, CDR2 SYDVKM.

As DNA, the CDR3 is TGCAGTGCTACCGGGACCGCCGATTCGCCCCAGCATTTT. Protein: CSATGTADSPQHF. The rearrangement links TRBV20-1 to TRBJ1-5; weak D call: TRBD1 (5 bases). The CDR3 is made up of 13 amino acids. Germline assignment: CDR1 DFQATT and CDR2 SNEGSKA (reference sequence). V was pared by 4 bases and J by 9 bases, with 16 bases between.

The gene calls are TRBV19 and TRBJ2-5; 9 nucleotides align to TRBD2. CDR3 size: 18 residues. CDR1 is LNHDA and CDR2 is SQIVND in the germline V gene (reference sequence). Trimming removed 5 bases from V and 1 base from J; junction bases left unmatched: 14. The CDR3 DNA follows: TGTGCCAGTAGTCCTAGCGGGCTAGCGGGGACTGTCCAAGAGACCCAGTACTTC. As protein: CASSPSGLAGTVQETQYF. The complete variable domain, with remaining parts taken from reference TRBV19 and TRBJ2-5, reads DGGITQSPKYLFRKEGQNVTLSCEQNLNHDAMYWYRQDPGQGLRLIYYSQIVNDFQKGDIAEGYSVSREKKESFPLTVTSAQKNPTAFYLCASSPSGLAGTVQETQYFGPGTRLLVL.

The count of this clonotype is one. V is TRBV12-3 or TRBV12-4 and J is TRBJ2-1; 8 nucleotides match TRBD2. This CDR3 spans 14 amino acids. J gave up 10 bases and V 7 bases, and 12 bases lay outside the gene matches. The CDR3 here is CASIQNGRGGEQFF. The CDR3 DNA reads as TGTGCCAGCATCCAGAACGGGAGGGGCGGGGAGCAGTTCTTC.

This chain links TRBV28 with TRBJ2-6, with D uncertain. Trimming cost V 2 bases and J 0 bases, with 8 bases left between them. CDR3 size: 16 residues. The germline gives CDR1 MDHEN, CDR2 SYDVKM. The chain's CDR3 is CASSLLGLSGANVLTF. CDR3 in DNA: TGTGCCAGCAGTTTACTCGGCCTCTCTGGGGCCAACGTCCTGACTTTC. Full variable domain (missing parts from reference TRBV28 and TRBJ2-6): DVKVTQSSRYLVKRTGEKVFLECVQDMDHENMFWYRQDPGLGLRLIYFSYDVKMKEKGDIPEGYSVSREKKERFSLILESASTNQTSMYLCASSLLGLSGANVLTFGAGSRLTVL.

The chain couples TRBV11-1 to TRBJ1-4; weak D call: TRBD1 (5 bases). This CDR3 region has 16 residues. Trimming pared 5 bases from V and 4 bases from J, leaving 17 bases between. The V gene's germline CDR1 is SGHAT and CDR2 FQDESV (reference sequence). CDR3 DNA sequence: TGTGCCAGCAGCCAAGAGAGGGGACTGCTTAATGAAAAACTGTTTTTT. This codes for CASSQERGLLNEKLFF.

As concerns this clonotype: Since a much larger clone is just one base distant, this may be a read error. The chain links TRBV29-1 to TRBJ2-2; 9 bases match TRBD1. Germline V gives CDR1 SQVTM, CDR2 ANQGSEA. CDR3 size: 15 residues. CDR3 nucleotide sequence: TGCAGCGCCCTCGACAGGGGGGGATCCACCGGGGAGCTGCTTTTT. Its translation is CSALDRGGSTGELLF.